These 18 T cell receptor beta chains came from one sample sequenced in a study of OX40 agonist ivuxolimab in advanced cancers. Libraries were prepared by immunoSEQ multiplex PCR; TCRdb keeps only in-frame clonotypes and omits some of them. The sample carries approximately 26,000 clones, 85% to 90% recorded once. The sequenced sample was CD4+ or CD8+ T cells sorted from blood, obtained in a trial of the OX40 agonist ivuxolimab. The origin of the receptors is an adult with an advanced solid tumor such as melanoma, head and neck, liver or kidney cancer.

The chain uses TRBV11-2 and TRBJ1-1, with 9 nucleotides matching TRBD1. CDR3 length: 16 amino acids. Germline CDR1 SGHAT, CDR2 FQNNGV. V lost 4 bases, J lost 3 bases, and 9 bases stayed unmatched. The CDR3 reads CASSYRTGEGDTEAFF. Here the CDR3 DNA reads TGTGCCAGCAGCTATCGGACAGGGGAAGGGGACACTGAAGCTTTCTTT.

This clone has a single count. The chain is built from TRBV10-3 and TRBJ1-6, with a weak D call TRBD1 (6 bases). The CDR3 runs to 12 residues. The germline CDR1 and CDR2 sequences are ENHRY and SYGVKD. Trimming removed 11 bases at V and 5 bases at J, with 10 bases between. As DNA, the CDR3 is TGTGCCCCGAGACAGGATAATTCACCCCTCCACTTT. Its protein is CAPRQDNSPLHF.

The V and J genes are TRBV15 and TRBJ2-3; 12 bases map to TRBD2. The J segment lost 1 base and the V segment lost 4 bases, leaving 6 bases of the junction unmatched. This CDR3 has 17 amino acids. Germline loops: CDR1 LNHNV, CDR2 YYDKDF (reference sequence). The CDR3 DNA reads as TGTGCCACCAGCACCACTAGCGGGGGGACAGGCACAGATACGCAGTATTTT. This translates into CATSTTSGGTGTDTQYF.

With respect to this clone: Given a much more abundant clone one base away, this may be a read error. The V and J genes are TRBV7-9 and TRBJ1-1; the D is unclear. This CDR3 comprises 14 residues. Trimming removed 4 bases from V and 1 base from J, with 10 bases in between. Germline-derived CDR1 and CDR2 are SEHNR and FQNEAQ (reference sequence). CDR3 loop: CASSSGETNTEAFF. The CDR3 nucleotides read TGTGCCAGCAGCTCTGGGGAGACGAACACTGAAGCTTTCTTT. Full variable domain (missing parts from reference TRBV7-9 and TRBJ1-1): DTGVSQNPRHKITKRGQNVTFRCDPISEHNRLYWYRQTLGQGPEFLTYFQNEAQLEKSRLLSDRFSAERPKGSFSTLEIQRTEQGDSAMYLCASSSGETNTEAFFGQGTRLTVV.

This clone was seen only once. Mismatch with germline at one junction end may stem from a read error. The chain employs TRBV7-7 and TRBJ1-6, with D possibly being TRBD1 (6 bases). The CDR3 consists of 15 residues. CDR1 is SSHAT, CDR2 FNYEAQ, per germline (reference sequence). DNA of the CDR3: TGTGCTAGCAGCTTCCCCGACAGGTTGGATTCACCCCTCCACTTT. It translates to CASSFPDRLDSPLHF.

The J gene is TRBJ2-2, the V gene TRBV4-2, with 7 nucleotides matching TRBD1. CDR1 is LGHNA, CDR2 YNFKEQ, per germline. J gave up 4 bases and V 4 bases, and 9 bases lay outside the gene matches. The CDR3 runs 16 residues. This CDR3 reads CASSPLKAGGTGELFF. CDR3 nucleotide sequence: TGTGCCAGCAGCCCCCTAAAGGCAGGGGGCACCGGGGAGCTGTTTTTT.

The chain uses TRBV29-1 and TRBJ1-1; no firm D call. The germline V and J ends were trimmed by 7 bases and 4 bases, with 13 bases remaining between them. CDR1 and CDR2 (germline): SQVTM, ANQGSEA. The CDR3 sequence is 12 residues long. As DNA, the CDR3 is TGCAGCGCACCGGGAGGAACCACTGAAGCTTTCTTT. It codes for CSAPGGTTEAFF.

This chain joins TRBV4-3 and TRBJ2-5, with 15 bases aligning to TRBD2. The CDR3 is 15 residues long. V lost 4 bases, J lost 5 bases, and 2 bases stayed unmatched. Germline CDR1 and CDR2: LGHNA and YSLEER. The chain's CDR3 is CASSRGTSGGETQYF. CDR3 DNA: TGCGCCAGCAGCCGAGGGACTAGCGGGGGGGAGACCCAGTACTTC.

The V and J genes are TRBV5-4 and TRBJ2-7; possible D gene TRBD1, 5 bases. The CDR3 has 14 amino acids. CDR1 SGHNT and CDR2 YYREEE come from the germline V gene (reference sequence). V was shortened by 0 bases and J by 3 bases, with 10 bases between the two germline ends. This chain's CDR3 is CASSLGQPYYEQYF. The CDR3 nucleotides are TGTGCCAGCAGCTTGGGACAGCCATACTACGAGCAGTACTTC.

The rearrangement joins TRBV4-3 to TRBJ2-2; 9 nucleotides agree with TRBD1. CDR3 size: 14 residues. Germline V CDR1 and CDR2: LGHNA, YSLEER. Trimming cost V 8 bases and J 0 bases; bases outside gene matches: 1. CDR3 sequence: CASRQGANTGELFF. CDR3 nucleotide sequence: TGCGCCAGCCGACAGGGGGCGAACACCGGGGAGCTGTTTTTT.

The chain uses TRBV4-1 and TRBJ2-1, with D possibly called TRBD1 or TRBD2 (5 bases each). Germline V gives CDR1 MGHRA, CDR2 YSYEKL. V was shortened by 1 base and J by 7 bases, with 20 bases between the two germline ends. This CDR3 comprises 17 residues. The CDR3 sequence: CASSQAFLRGLRNEQFF. The CDR3 coding sequence is TGCGCCAGCAGCCAAGCCTTTTTGAGGGGCTTGAGGAATGAGCAGTTCTTC.

The chain is built from TRBV7-3 and TRBJ2-1; 9 bases are a match to TRBD1. CDR1 is SGHTA, CDR2 FQGTGA, per germline. The CDR3 length is 14 residues. V gave up 6 bases and J gave up 5 bases; unmatched junction bases: 5. CDR3: CASSTGGAHNEQFF. The CDR3 coding sequence is TGTGCCAGCAGTACAGGGGGCGCCCACAATGAGCAGTTCTTC.

This rearrangement joins TRBV5-8 to TRBJ2-1; tentatively, D is TRBD2 (5 bases). The CDR3 covers 13 residues. Germline CDR1 is SGHTS and CDR2 is YDEGEE. V was trimmed by 4 bases and J by 8 bases, leaving 13 bases between them. The CDR3 sequence: CASSLGGRDEQFF. DNA for the CDR3: TGTGCCAGCAGCCTTGGAGGACGCGATGAGCAGTTCTTC. The entire variable domain, with the rest obtained from reference TRBV5-8 and TRBJ2-1, is as follows: EAGVTQSPTHLIKTRGQQATLRCSPISGHTSVYWYQQALGLGLQFLLWYDEGEERNRGNFPPRFSGRQFPNYSSELNVNALELEDSALYLCASSLGGRDEQFFGPGTRLTVL.

This clone was seen only once. V gene TRBV13 combines with J gene TRBJ2-2, with no clear D. Germline values: CDR1 PRHDT, CDR2 FYEKMQ (reference sequence). The CDR3 runs 12 residues. V was cut by 4 bases and J by 7 bases, with 7 bases left in between. The CDR3 DNA is TGTGCCAGCAGCTCTCGTGGCGGGGAGCTGTTTTTT. The encoded protein is CASSSRGGELFF.

This chain uses TRBV27 with TRBJ2-1, with a possible D match to TRBD1 (5 bases). The germline V gene encodes CDR1 MNHEY and CDR2 SMNVEV (reference sequence). There are 11 residues in the CDR3. Trimming cost V 8 bases and J 8 bases, with 10 bases left between them. The CDR3 bases are TGTGCCAGCGCCCTAGGGGATGAGCAGTTCTTC. This sequence encodes CASALGDEQFF.

The chain uses TRBV30 and TRBJ2-5; D is uncertain. The V gene lost 5 bases and the J gene lost 4 bases, with 8 bases spanning the gap. Per the germline V gene, CDR1 is GTSNPN and CDR2 is SVGIG (reference sequence). This CDR3 comprises 11 residues. CDR3: CAWAVGETQYF. CDR3 in DNA: TGTGCCTGGGCCGTAGGAGAGACCCAGTACTTC.

The V call is TRBV7-4, the J call TRBJ1-5; 7 nucleotides align to TRBD1. Per the germline V gene, CDR1 is SGHVT and CDR2 is SQSDAQ. Trimming removed 2 bases from V and 1 base from J; junction bases left unmatched: 14. The CDR3 has 19 residues. The CDR3 here is CASSLKLGTGVGSNQPQHF. The CDR3 DNA reads as TGTGCCAGCAGCTTAAAGCTGGGTACAGGGGTTGGAAGCAATCAGCCCCAGCATTTT.

Regarding this clone: At the DNA level, this CDR3 is encoded by other sequences in the same sample as well. J is TRBJ1-4 and V is TRBV5-6; D is ambiguous. V lost 0 bases and J 5 bases, leaving 8 bases between the germline ends. There are 14 residues in the CDR3. Germline V gene data show CDR1 as SGHDT and CDR2 as YYEEEE. The chain's CDR3 is CASSLGGGNEKLFF. CDR3 bases: TGTGCCAGCAGCTTGGGCGGTGGAAATGAAAAACTGTTTTTT.